This record concerns one TCR beta chain sequence. One junction end does not reproduce the germline sequence, and a read error may be involved. The CDR3 loop spans 16 amino acids. Germline CDR1 reads MGHRA; CDR2 reads YSYEKL. This sample stems from a study of blood T cells in healthy people across ages. In the study overall: Through template switching, about one barcoded beta molecule was captured per two T cells, as measured in model experiments.

The second PCR ran roughly 6 to 11 cycles with a sample-barcoded 5' primer and J-beta primers. Each CDR3 protein gets one entry after TCRdb re-called the 5' RACE reads with MiXCR. This sample yields around 1,000,000 distinct CDR3 sequences, of which more than 30% are seen a single time; around 13% belongs to the top ten. The TCR originated in a man between 18 and 35 years old in good health. The specimen sequenced was blood. The rearrangement joins TRBV4-1 to TRBJ1-4; D call uncertain. The CDR3 DNA reads as TGCGCCAGCAACCAAGTCCTCGGTACGGGTAATGAAAAACTGTTTTTT. This encodes CASNQVLGTGNEKLFF.